The T cell receptor (beta chain) under discussion was sequenced for a study of beta chain features in type 1 diabetes. Study summary: There were some 100,000,000 sorted cells examined across all samples.

Sequencing targeted expressed TCRB transcripts, as all isolated RNA had been reverse transcribed. Assay: immunoSEQ multiplex PCR; the TCRdb copy retains only in-frame clones and omits some. The sample lists about 270,000 clones, approximately 14% occurring once. Overall study findings and caveats: Within patients, naive, central memory and Treg TCRB repertoires seemed more similar than within healthy donors. Type 1 diabetes patients had TCRB CDR3s that were shorter (moderately but significantly so) in all four CD4+ subsets.

CDR1 and CDR2 (germline): SGHTA, FQGNSA. J was trimmed by 0 bases and V by 8 bases; bases with no gene match: 8. The CDR3 length is 15 residues. This clone was seen a handful of times. What it binds is unknown. The chain links TRBV7-2 to TRBJ2-3, with 7 bases lining up with TRBD2. The specimen was naive CD4+ T cells from blood. The receptor's source is a man in his thirties or forties with type 1 diabetes. For the CDR3, the DNA is TGTGCCAGCTCCCTATCTAGCGGAAGCACAGATACGCAGTATTTT. Translating gives CASSLSSGSTDTQYF.